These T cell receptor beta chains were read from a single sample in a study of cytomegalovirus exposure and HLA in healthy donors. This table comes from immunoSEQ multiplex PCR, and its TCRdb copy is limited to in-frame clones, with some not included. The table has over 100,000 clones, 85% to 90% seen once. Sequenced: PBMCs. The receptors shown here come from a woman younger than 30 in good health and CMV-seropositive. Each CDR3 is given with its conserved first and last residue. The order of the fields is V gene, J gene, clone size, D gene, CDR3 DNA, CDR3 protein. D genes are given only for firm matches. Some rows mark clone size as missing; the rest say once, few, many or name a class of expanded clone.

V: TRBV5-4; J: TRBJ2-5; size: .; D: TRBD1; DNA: TGTGCCAGCAGCCTCCTGGGACAGGGGGGAGCGGAGACCCAGTACTTC; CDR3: CASSLLGQGGAETQYF
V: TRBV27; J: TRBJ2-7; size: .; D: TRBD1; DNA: TGTGCCAGCTCAGACAGGGGCGTCTACGAGCAGTACTTC; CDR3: CASSDRGVYEQYF
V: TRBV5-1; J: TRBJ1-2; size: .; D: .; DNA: TGCGCCAGCAGCTTGGCGGACAGCGGTGGGGGCTACACCTTC; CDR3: CASSLADSGGGYTF
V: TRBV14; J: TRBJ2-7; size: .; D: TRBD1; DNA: TGTGCCAGCAGCCAAGGGACAGGGACGTACGAGCAGTACTTC; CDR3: CASSQGTGTYEQYF
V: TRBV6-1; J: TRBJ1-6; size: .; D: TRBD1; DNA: TGTGCCAGCAGGGGGACAGTCGCAACCCTCCACTTT; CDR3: CASRGTVATLHF
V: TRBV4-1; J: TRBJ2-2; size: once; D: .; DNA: TGCGCCAGCAGCCAAGAAAGCCGGGGCGGGGAGCTGTTTTTT; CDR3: CASSQESRGGELFF
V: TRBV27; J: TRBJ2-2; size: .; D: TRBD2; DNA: TGTGCCAGCAGTCACTGGCCCCTAGCGGGGCACACCGGGGAGCTGTTTTTT; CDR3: CASSHWPLAGHTGELFF
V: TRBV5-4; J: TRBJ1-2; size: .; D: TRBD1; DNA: TGTGCCAGCAGCTTGATTGACAGGGAGAGTGGCTACACCTTC; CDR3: CASSLIDRESGYTF
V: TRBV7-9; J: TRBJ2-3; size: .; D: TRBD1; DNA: TGTGCCAGCAGCCCCGGACAGGGAAGGGATACGCAGTATTTT; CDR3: CASSPGQGRDTQYF
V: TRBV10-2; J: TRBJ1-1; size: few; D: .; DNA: TGCGCCAGCAGTCTTCGGGGGGGGAACACTGAAGCTTTCTTT; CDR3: CASSLRGGNTEAFF
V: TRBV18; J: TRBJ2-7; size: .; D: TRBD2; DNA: TGTGCCAGCTCACCTCGAGGGCTAGCGGGGATCATCTACGAGCAGTACTTC; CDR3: CASSPRGLAGIIYEQYF
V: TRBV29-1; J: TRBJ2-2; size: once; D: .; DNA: TGCAGCGCCCTTACCCGGCGGTCCACCGGGGAGCTGTTTTTT; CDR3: CSALTRRSTGELFF
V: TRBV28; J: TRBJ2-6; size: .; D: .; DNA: TGTGCCAGCAGCCTAAGCCGTACTGGGGCCAACGTCCTGACTTTC; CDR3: CASSLSRTGANVLTF
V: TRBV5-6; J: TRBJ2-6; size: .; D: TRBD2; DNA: TGTGCCAGCAGCTTGGGACTAGCGGGAGAGTCTGGGGCCAACGTCCTGACTTTC; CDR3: CASSLGLAGESGANVLTF
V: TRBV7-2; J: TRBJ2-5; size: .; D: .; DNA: TGTGCCAGCAGCTTAACAGGTCCACGGGAGACCCAGTACTTC; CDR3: CASSLTGPRETQYF
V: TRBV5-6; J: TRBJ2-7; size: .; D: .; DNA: TGTGCCAGCAGTTCGAGCTCCTACGAGCAGTACTTC; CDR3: CASSSSSYEQYF
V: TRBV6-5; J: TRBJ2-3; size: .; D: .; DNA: TGTGCCAGCACCCCCCCGGGCACAGATACGCAGTATTTT; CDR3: CASTPPGTDTQYF
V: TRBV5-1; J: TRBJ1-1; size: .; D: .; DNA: TGCGCCAGCAGCTTGAACCGGGGATCTGAAGCTTTCTTT; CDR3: CASSLNRGSEAFF
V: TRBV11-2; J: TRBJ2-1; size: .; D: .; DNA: TGTGCCAGCAGCTGGCAATTCAATGAGCAGTTCTTC; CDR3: CASSWQFNEQFF
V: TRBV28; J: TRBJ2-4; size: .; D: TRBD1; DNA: TGTGCCAGCAGTTTAGGACAGGTTAAAAACATTCAGTACTTC; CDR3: CASSLGQVKNIQYF
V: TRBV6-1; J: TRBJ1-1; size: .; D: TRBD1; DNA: TGTGCCAGCAGTGAAGCGCTTCCGGGACAGATGACGAACACTGAAGCTTTCTTT; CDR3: CASSEALPGQMTNTEAFF
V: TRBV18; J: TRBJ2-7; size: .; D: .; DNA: TGTGCCAGCTCACCAACAGGGCCCTACGAGCAGTACTTC; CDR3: CASSPTGPYEQYF
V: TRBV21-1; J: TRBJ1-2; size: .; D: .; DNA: TGTGCCAGCAGCTCACAGGGAGATGGCTACACCTTC; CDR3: CASSSQGDGYTF
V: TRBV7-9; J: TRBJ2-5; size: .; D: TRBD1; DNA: TGTGCCAGCAGCTGGGGACAGTACCAAGAGACCCAGTACTTC; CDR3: CASSWGQYQETQYF
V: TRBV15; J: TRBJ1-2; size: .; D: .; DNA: TGTGCCACCAGCAGAGGCGGAGGGATAAACTATGGCTACACCTTC; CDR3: CATSRGGGINYGYTF
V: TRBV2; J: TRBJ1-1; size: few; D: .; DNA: TGTGCCAGCACCTTTCGTCGGGGGGATAGTGAAGCTTTCTTT; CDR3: CASTFRRGDSEAFF
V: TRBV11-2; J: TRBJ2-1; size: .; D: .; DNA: TGTGCCAGCAGCCTTAGCGGACGAATCAATGAGCAGTTCTTC; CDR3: CASSLSGRINEQFF
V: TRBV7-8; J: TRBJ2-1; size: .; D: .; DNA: TGTGCCAGCCACGGGGTTAACTCCTACAATGAGCAGTTCTTC; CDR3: CASHGVNSYNEQFF
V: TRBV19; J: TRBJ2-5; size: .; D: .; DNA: TGTGCCAGTAGTTCCCCAGGGGGGTTTAGTAAGGAGACCCAGTACTTC; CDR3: CASSSPGGFSKETQYF
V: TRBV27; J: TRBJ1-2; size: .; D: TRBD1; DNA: TGTGCCAGCAGTTTATTAACAGGGGGCCGGTATGGCTACACCTTC; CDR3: CASSLLTGGRYGYTF
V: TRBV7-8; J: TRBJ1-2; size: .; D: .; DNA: TGTGCCAGCAGCTTGAGGGATTACTATGGCTACACCTTC; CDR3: CASSLRDYYGYTF
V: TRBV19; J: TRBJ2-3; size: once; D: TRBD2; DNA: TGTGCCAGTAGTGATTGGGGGGGTGGAGATACGCAGTATTTT; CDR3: CASSDWGGGDTQYF
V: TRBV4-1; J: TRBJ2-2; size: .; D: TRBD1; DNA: TGCGCCAGCAGCCATCCCGGGACAGACACCGGGGAGCTGTTTTTT; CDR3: CASSHPGTDTGELFF
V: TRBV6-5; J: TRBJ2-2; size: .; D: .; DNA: TGTGCCAGCAGTTGGGACTGGAACACCGGGGAGCTGTTTTTT; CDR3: CASSWDWNTGELFF
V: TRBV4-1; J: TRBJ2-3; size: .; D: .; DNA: TGCGCCAGCAGCCAAGGTCGGCGGGCCATCACAGATACGCAGTATTTT; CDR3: CASSQGRRAITDTQYF
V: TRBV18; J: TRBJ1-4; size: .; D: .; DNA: TGTGCCAGCTCACTCGGTGGGAGTGGTGAAAAACTGTTTTTT; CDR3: CASSLGGSGEKLFF
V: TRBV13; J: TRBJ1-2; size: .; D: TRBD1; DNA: TGTGCCAGCAGCTCAAGGACAGGGGGCGACTATGGCTACACCTTC; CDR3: CASSSRTGGDYGYTF
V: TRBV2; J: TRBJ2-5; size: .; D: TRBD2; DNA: TGTGCCAGCAGAAAACTAGCGGGGGGCCAAGAGACCCAGTACTTC; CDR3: CASRKLAGGQETQYF
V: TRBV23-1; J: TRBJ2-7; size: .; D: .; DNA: TGCGCCAGCAGTCCGTACGACAGACCGCTCTCCTACGAGCAGTACTTC; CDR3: CASSPYDRPLSYEQYF
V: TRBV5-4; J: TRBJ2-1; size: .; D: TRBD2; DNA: TGTGCCAGCAGCTCGACTAGCGGCCACAATGAGCAGTTCTTC; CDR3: CASSSTSGHNEQFF
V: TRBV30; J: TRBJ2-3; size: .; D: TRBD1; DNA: TGTGCCTGGAGTTTCACAGGGGGAGATACGCAGTATTTT; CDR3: CAWSFTGGDTQYF
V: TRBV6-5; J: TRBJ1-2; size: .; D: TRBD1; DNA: TGTGCCAGCAGCCAGGGGGGTGGCTACACCTTC; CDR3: CASSQGGGYTF
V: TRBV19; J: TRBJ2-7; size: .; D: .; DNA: TGTGCCAGTGTTAATAGCGACACCTACGAGCAGTACTTC; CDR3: CASVNSDTYEQYF
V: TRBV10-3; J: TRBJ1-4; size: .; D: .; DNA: TGTGCCATCAGCGCAGGGAATCGGGAAAAACTGTTTTTT; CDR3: CAISAGNREKLFF
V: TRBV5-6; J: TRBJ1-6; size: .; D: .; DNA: TGTGCCAGCAGCTTGTACAGAAACAATAATTCACCCCTCCACTTT; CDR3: CASSLYRNNNSPLHF
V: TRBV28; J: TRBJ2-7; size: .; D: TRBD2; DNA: TGTGCCAGCAGCCTGCTCCGGACTAGTCCCTCCTACGAGCAGTACTTC; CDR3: CASSLLRTSPSYEQYF
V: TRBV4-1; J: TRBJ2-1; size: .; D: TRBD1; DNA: TGCGCCAGCAGCTATTCCGGGACAGGGGGCTTGAATGAGCAGTTCTTC; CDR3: CASSYSGTGGLNEQFF
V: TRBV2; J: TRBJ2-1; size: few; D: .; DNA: TGTGCCAGCAGTGTAGGAGCGGTCAGGTACAATGAGCAGTTCTTC; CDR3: CASSVGAVRYNEQFF
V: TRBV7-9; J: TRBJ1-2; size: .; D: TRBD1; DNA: TGTGCCAGCAGCGGCCTCGGACAGGGGCTGTCTTATGGCTACACCTTC; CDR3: CASSGLGQGLSYGYTF
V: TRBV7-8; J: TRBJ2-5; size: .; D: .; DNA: TGTGCCAGCAGCTTAGAAGTGGGAGTTGCAGAGACCCAGTACTTC; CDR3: CASSLEVGVAETQYF
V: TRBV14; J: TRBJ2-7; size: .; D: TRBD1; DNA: TGTGCCAGCAGCCAACCCGGGACAGGGTTTTACGAGCAGTACTTC; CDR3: CASSQPGTGFYEQYF
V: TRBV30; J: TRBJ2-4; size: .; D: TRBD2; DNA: TGTGCCTGGAGTGTACTGAGGACTAGCGGGCCCCGGGCCAAAAACATTCAGTACTTC; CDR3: CAWSVLRTSGPRAKNIQYF